This is a list of T cell receptor beta chains from one sample in a study of blood T cell repertoires in COVID-19. Sequencing was performed with immunoSEQ multiplex PCR; in TCRdb, only in-frame clones are kept and a portion is missing. The sample records about 150,000 clones, around 90% being singletons. What was sequenced was peripheral blood. The receptors shown here come from a woman in her sixties with active or convalescent COVID-19. Each CDR3 is given with its conserved first and last residue.

J: TRBJ2-2
V: TRBV18
CDR3: CASSPGRPLELFF

J: TRBJ2-3
V: TRBV7-2
CDR3: CASSLERLNTQYF

J: TRBJ1-1
V: TRBV6-5
CDR3: CASSYWAGGVTEAFF

J: TRBJ1-5
V: TRBV2
CDR3: CASTDRVQPQHF

J: TRBJ1-1
V: TRBV4-1
CDR3: CASSHHLTTRTGGLNTEAFF

J: TRBJ2-2
V: TRBV4-3
CDR3: CASSQVGGLAENTGELFF

J: TRBJ2-7
V: TRBV6-5
CDR3: CASSRNSGQGEQYF

J: TRBJ1-6
V: TRBV2
CDR3: CASSARQGRNSPLHF

J: TRBJ1-1
V: TRBV4-3
CDR3: CASSSRQGSTTEAFF

J: TRBJ2-7
V: TRBV5-1
CDR3: CASSFTDSTYEQYF

J: TRBJ2-7
V: TRBV6-6
CDR3: CASTIGATYEQYF

J: TRBJ2-7
V: TRBV4-2
CDR3: CASSQSTSGGFSEQYF

J: TRBJ2-3
V: TRBV7-8
CDR3: CASSSHGGSDTQYF

J: TRBJ2-1
V: TRBV11-3
CDR3: CASSPGRDFYNEQFF

J: TRBJ1-4
V: TRBV6-5
CDR3: CASSYLTGKGKKLFF

J: TRBJ2-1
V: TRBV4-1
CDR3: CASSRGGSSNEQFF

J: TRBJ1-1
V: TRBV6-6
CDR3: CASSYSRATEAFF

J: TRBJ2-1
V: TRBV5-4
CDR3: CASGSQSSYNEQFF

J: TRBJ2-4
V: TRBV10-2
CDR3: CASRTRDSKNIQYF

J: TRBJ1-1
V: TRBV5-1
CDR3: CASSVYTGNTEAFF